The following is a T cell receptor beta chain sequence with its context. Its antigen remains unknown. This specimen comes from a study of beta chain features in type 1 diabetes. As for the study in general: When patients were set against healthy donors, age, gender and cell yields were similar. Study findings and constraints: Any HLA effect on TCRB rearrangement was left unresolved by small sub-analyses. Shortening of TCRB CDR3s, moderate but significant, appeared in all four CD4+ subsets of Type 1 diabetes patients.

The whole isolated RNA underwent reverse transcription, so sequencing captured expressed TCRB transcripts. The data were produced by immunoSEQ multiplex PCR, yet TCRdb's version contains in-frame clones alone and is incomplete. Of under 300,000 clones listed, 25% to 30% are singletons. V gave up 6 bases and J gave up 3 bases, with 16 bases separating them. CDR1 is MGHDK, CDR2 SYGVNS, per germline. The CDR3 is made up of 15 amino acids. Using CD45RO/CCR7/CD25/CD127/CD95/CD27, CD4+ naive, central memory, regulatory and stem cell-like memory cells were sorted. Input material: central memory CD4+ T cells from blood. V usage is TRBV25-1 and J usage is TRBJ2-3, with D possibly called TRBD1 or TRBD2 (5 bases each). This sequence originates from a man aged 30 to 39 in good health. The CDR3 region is CASRLAGRGTDTQYF. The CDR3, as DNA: TGTGCCAGCAGATTAGCAGGGAGAGGTACAGATACGCAGTATTTT. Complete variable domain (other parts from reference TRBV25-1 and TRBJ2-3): EADIYQTPRYLVIGTGKKITLECSQTMGHDKMYWYQQDPGMELHLIHYSYGVNSTEKGDLSSESTVSRIRTEHFPLTLESARPSHTSQYLCASRLAGRGTDTQYFGPGTRLTVL.